This T cell receptor (beta chain) is from a study of T-cell reconstitution after alpha-beta-depleted transplantation in children. Molecular barcoding with unique molecular identifiers was used for the TCRbeta library. TCRdb re-called the PCR reads through MiXCR, storing one row per CDR3 protein. The profile shows 95,000 to 150,000 distinct CDR3 sequences, under 30% of them singletons. Trimming removed 6 bases at V and 2 bases at J, with 16 bases between. The CDR3 has 14 amino acids. CDR1 and CDR2 (germline): DFQATT, SNEGSKA (reference sequence). Findings and caveats of the study: After transplant, at about two months, alpha-beta T cells were reportedly derived from several hundred expanded graft clones.

This clonotype came up many times. As yet, its antigen is unknown. This specimen consisted of PBMCs, mostly from graft donor cells, obtained 180 days after TCRalphabeta/CD19-depleted stem cell transplant. V and J are TRBV20-1 and TRBJ2-5; D may be TRBD1 (6 bases). The clonotype comes from a male patient aged 2 to 10 who had a stem cell transplant for chronic granulomatous disease, so the T cells may come from the graft donor. CDR3: CSALSTGNQETQYF. The CDR3, as DNA: TGCAGTGCCCTATCAACAGGGAATCAAGAGACCCAGTACTTC.